This T cell receptor (beta chain) was sequenced in a study of long-term antiretroviral therapy in people with HIV. V was cut by 4 bases and J by 1 base, with 9 bases left in between. The CDR3 spans 15 residues. The germline V gene has CDR1 SGHNT and CDR2 YYREEE (reference sequence). With survey level as its setting, the immunoSEQ assay was v3.0. Sequencing was performed with immunoSEQ multiplex PCR; in TCRdb, only in-frame clones are kept and a portion is missing. The sample contains 10,000 or so clones, around 77% of which appear only once. Study outcomes and limitations: Comparison with controls showed narrower CDR3 length ranges in HIV repertoires.

A word on this clone: Its antigen is not identified.

The sequencing here drew on unsorted PBMCs, taken 0.4 years before starting antiretroviral therapy. The origin of this receptor is a man between 25 and 39 years old with HIV. The gene calls are TRBV5-4 and TRBJ1-6, with D uncertain. For the CDR3, the DNA is TGTGCCAGCAGCCCCGGGGTTTCCTATAATTCACCCCTCCACTTT. Its protein is CASSPGVSYNSPLHF.